What follows is one TCR beta chain and its context. Its antigen is unknown. This table comes from immunoSEQ multiplex PCR, and its TCRdb copy is limited to in-frame clones, with some not included. This sample has roughly 200,000 clones, with approximately 91% found just once. The data originate from a study of T cell responses to AZD1222 COVID-19 vaccine. The study's findings and limits: Spike was spanned by vaccine-associated CD4 TCRs, which were dominant at 160-218 and 743-854. Baseline seropositivity occurred in only 5 or 6 AZD1222 recipients. Repertoire samples came only from after the peak T cell response. It should be noted that donors were predominantly white British and more often female, and clonal diversity was possibly underestimated.

V gave up 5 bases and J gave up 4 bases, with 12 bases separating them. The CDR3 runs to 13 residues. Germline lookup yields CDR1 MNHEY and CDR2 SVGAGI. This clonotype was sampled from an adult who received the AZD1222 COVID-19 vaccine. The input for sequencing was peripheral blood, taken 28 days after the second AZD1222 dose. The V call is TRBV6-5, the J call TRBJ2-7; D possibly corresponds to TRBD1 (6 bases). The CDR3 region has the DNA TGTGCCAGCAGTATTCCCGGGACATACGAGCAGTACTTC. Protein sequence: CASSIPGTYEQYF.